This is a list of T cell receptor beta chains from one sample in a study of shared clonotypes between healthy human individuals. Libraries were prepared by immunoSEQ multiplex PCR; TCRdb keeps only in-frame clonotypes and omits some of them. Of 2 million to 2.5 million clones listed, 85% to 95% are singletons. Sequencing was performed on naive CD4+ T cells from PBMCs. The receptor source for this set is a man younger than 35 in good health. Some clones in this sample may be carry-over from other donors' samples. The conserved cysteine and the conserved F or W are not part of the CDR3 here. The order of the fields is clone size, V gene, J gene, CDR3 protein. Size tells how often a clone was seen (once, few, many) or the class of an expanded clone, and some rows leave it out.

NA	TRBV4-3	TRBJ2-7	ASSQGLAGYLSYEQY
NA	TRBV15	TRBJ2-1	ATSASGTRDNEQF
NA	TRBV28	TRBJ1-5	ASSLLDKNSNQPQH
NA	TRBV5-8	TRBJ1-4	ASSLGQYNEKLF
NA	TRBV10-3	TRBJ2-7	AISVGEGYEQY
few	TRBV19	TRBJ1-5	ASSSSSRRNQPQH
once	TRBV10-3	TRBJ2-6	AMGDFSGRTNSGANVLT
NA	TRBV7-9	TRBJ2-5	ASSLDNQETQY
NA	TRBV9	TRBJ2-5	ASSDGGGRETQY
once	TRBV28	TRBJ2-3	ASSPNRPTQY
NA	TRBV27	TRBJ2-7	ASSLFATYEQY
NA	TRBV10-3	TRBJ1-2	AISTGQGYGYT
NA	TRBV30	TRBJ2-4	AWSVKNIQY
NA	TRBV2	TRBJ2-7	ASRSGTSGWGSYEQY
NA	TRBV5-1	TRBJ2-7	ASSLVSPYEQY
NA	TRBV25-1	TRBJ2-2	ASGDYLVDTGELF
few	TRBV27	TRBJ1-2	ASSWDRGSNYGYT
NA	TRBV11-3	TRBJ2-3	ASSPSALGASDTQY